The table lists the clone carrying this T cell receptor (beta chain) with a few counts. Its antigen remains unknown. The entry originates in a study of cytomegalovirus exposure and HLA in healthy donors. PCR used 60 Vbeta primers and 13 Jbeta primers. The protocol was immunoSEQ multiplex PCR, while the TCRdb copy is restricted to in-frame clones and leaves out a portion. The data contain about 190,000 clones, about 69% of them singletons. Broader study findings: Exclusion applied to some V segments, including TRBV6-2 and TRBV6-3, as they were indistinguishable.

Trimming pared 5 bases from V and 1 base from J, leaving 13 bases between. Per germline, CDR1 SGHTA and CDR2 FQGTGA. The CDR3 contains 15 residues. This TCR was sampled from a young man in good health and CMV-seropositive. The chain uses TRBV7-3 and TRBJ2-3; a possible D gene is TRBD2 (7 bases). Sequences were obtained from PBMCs. This CDR3 reads CASSLQGGGTDTQYF. The CDR3 DNA sequence: TGTGCCAGCAGCCTACAGGGAGGGGGCACAGATACGCAGTATTTT. The entire variable domain, with the rest obtained from reference TRBV7-3 and TRBJ2-3, is as follows: GAGVSQTPSNKVTEKGKYVELRCDPISGHTALYWYRQSLGQGPEFLIYFQGTGAADDSGLPNDRFFAVRPEGSVSTLKIQRTERGDSAVYLCASSLQGGGTDTQYFGPGTRLTVL.